A few counts support the clone carrying this T cell receptor (beta chain). V lost 5 bases to trimming and J lost 4 bases, with 11 bases between them. CDR3 size: 14 residues. CDR1 MDHEN and CDR2 SYDVKM come from the germline V gene. These data belong to a study of T cell responses to AZD1222 COVID-19 vaccine. The assay was immunoSEQ multiplex PCR, and TCRdb's table has in-frame clones only and misses some. Altogether approximately 110,000 clones are present, about nine tenths being singletons, with the ten largest covering around 8%. This sequence originates from an adult who received the AZD1222 COVID-19 vaccine. V gene TRBV28 combines with J gene TRBJ1-4; TRBD1 might be the D (5 bases). The source material was peripheral blood, sampled 28 days after the second AZD1222 dose. The CDR3 here is CASSPRQNNEKLFF. The CDR3 nucleotides are TGTGCCAGCAGTCCCCGACAGAATAATGAAAAACTGTTTTTT.